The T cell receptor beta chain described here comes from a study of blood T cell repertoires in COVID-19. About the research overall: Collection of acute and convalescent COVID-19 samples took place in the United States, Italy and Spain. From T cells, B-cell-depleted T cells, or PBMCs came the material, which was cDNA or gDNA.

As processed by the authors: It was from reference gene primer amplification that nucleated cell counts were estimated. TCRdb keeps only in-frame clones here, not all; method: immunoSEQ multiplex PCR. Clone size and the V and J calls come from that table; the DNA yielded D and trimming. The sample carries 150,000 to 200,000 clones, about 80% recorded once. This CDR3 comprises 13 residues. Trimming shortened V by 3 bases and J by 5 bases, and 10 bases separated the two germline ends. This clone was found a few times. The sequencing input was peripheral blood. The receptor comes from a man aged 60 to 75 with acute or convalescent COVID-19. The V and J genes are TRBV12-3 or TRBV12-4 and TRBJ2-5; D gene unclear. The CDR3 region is CASSFSTRETQYF. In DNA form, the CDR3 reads TGTGCCAGCAGTTTCTCCACTCGGGAGACCCAGTACTTC.